These 17 T cell receptor beta chains were all obtained from the same sample, sequenced in a study of blood T cell repertoires in COVID-19. This table comes from immunoSEQ multiplex PCR, and its TCRdb copy is limited to in-frame clones, with some not included. This table holds roughly 100,000 clones, around 80% found once. Sequences were obtained from peripheral blood. These receptor sequences come from a man aged 55 to 69 with active or convalescent COVID-19.

The rearrangement links TRBV28 to TRBJ2-7, with TRBD2 identical over 11 bases. Looked up from germline, CDR1 is MDHEN and CDR2 is SYDVKM. J was trimmed by 6 bases and V by 2 bases; bases with no gene match: 0. The CDR3 covers 13 residues. CDR3: CASSLLAGGEQYF. The CDR3 bases are TGTGCCAGCAGTTTACTAGCGGGGGGCGAGCAGTACTTC. Looking up the rest from reference TRBV28 and TRBJ2-7 gives the full variable domain: DVKVTQSSRYLVKRTGEKVFLECVQDMDHENMFWYRQDPGLGLRLIYFSYDVKMKEKGDIPEGYSVSREKKERFSLILESASTNQTSMYLCASSLLAGGEQYFGPGTRLTVT.

The count of this clone is one. The chain uses TRBV11-1 and TRBJ1-2; no clear D. This CDR3 has 13 residues. Germline assignment: CDR1 SGHAT and CDR2 FQDESV (reference sequence). Trimming shortened V by 5 bases and J by 2 bases, and 9 bases separated the two germline ends. CDR3 protein: CASSQTENYGYTF. CDR3 bases: TGTGCCAGCAGCCAAACAGAGAACTATGGCTACACCTTC.

The rearrangement uses TRBV19 and TRBJ2-2, with TRBD2 identical over 11 bases. Germline-derived CDR1 and CDR2 are LNHDA and SQIVND (reference sequence). This CDR3 is 17 amino acids long. Trimming at V came to 9 bases and at J to 1 base, leaving 10 bases not matched to a gene. CDR3 in amino acids: CASRGLAGGQNTGELFF. DNA for the CDR3: TGTGCCAGCAGGGGGCTAGCGGGAGGCCAGAACACCGGGGAGCTGTTTTTT. Looking up the rest from reference TRBV19 and TRBJ2-2 gives the full variable domain: DGGITQSPKYLFRKEGQNVTLSCEQNLNHDAMYWYRQDPGQGLRLIYYSQIVNDFQKGDIAEGYSVSREKKESFPLTVTSAQKNPTAFYLCASRGLAGGQNTGELFFGEGSRLTVL.

V usage is TRBV5-4 and J usage is TRBJ2-3; the match to TRBD2 covers 13 bases. The length of the CDR3 is 17 residues. V gave up 0 bases and J gave up 4 bases; unmatched junction bases: 5. The V gene's germline CDR1 is SGHNT and CDR2 YYREEE (reference sequence). The CDR3 protein is CASSLGLTSGRADTQYF. CDR3 DNA: TGTGCCAGCAGCTTGGGGCTTACTAGCGGGAGGGCAGATACGCAGTATTTT. Supplemented by reference TRBV5-4 and TRBJ2-3, the full variable domain reads ETGVTQSPTHLIKTRGQQVTLRCSSQSGHNTVSWYQQALGQGPQFIFQYYREEENGRGNFPPRFSGLQFPNYSSELNVNALELDDSALYLCASSLGLTSGRADTQYFGPGTRLTVL.

This clone has more than one count but fewer than ten. The chain joins TRBV7-2 to TRBJ2-5, with D perhaps TRBD1 (5 bases). Trimming stripped 1 base from V and 7 bases from J, with 16 bases between. This CDR3 region has 15 residues. Germline V lookup: CDR1 SGHTA, CDR2 FQGNSA. For the CDR3, the DNA is TGTGCCAGCAGCTTAGAGCGATTAGTGGGGCGGACCCAGTACTTC. Translated: CASSLERLVGRTQYF.

This clone is deemed medium-sized. The genes are TRBV10-3 and TRBJ2-5; 10 bases map to TRBD1. The germline V gene encodes CDR1 ENHRY and CDR2 SYGVKD. The CDR3 loop spans 16 amino acids. V trimming: 10 bases; J trimming: 0 bases; junction bases outside the gene matches: 11. DNA of the CDR3: TGTGCCACCTCGGGAGGAGGACAGGGGGACCAAGAGACCCAGTACTTC. This sequence encodes CATSGGGQGDQETQYF.

The chain is built from TRBV5-1 and TRBJ1-3; a possible D gene is TRBD1 (6 bases). CDR3 length equals 14 residues. The germline CDR1 and CDR2 sequences are SGHRS and YFSETQ. With 1 base removed from V and 3 bases from J, the gap between germline ends came to 8 bases. The chain's CDR3 is CASSLQGNGNTIYF. The CDR3 nucleotides read TGCGCCAGCAGCTTGCAGGGGAATGGAAACACCATATATTTT.

The chain recombines TRBV3-1 (or the pseudogene TRBV3-2) with TRBJ2-5; no firm D call. V gave up 4 bases and J gave up 4 bases, with 7 bases separating them. The CDR3 has 12 amino acids. Germline assignment: CDR1 LGHDT and CDR2 YNNKEL (reference sequence). The CDR3 spells CASSPSGETQYF. The CDR3 bases are TGTGCCAGCAGCCCCTCGGGAGAGACCCAGTACTTC.

V is TRBV28 and J is TRBJ1-5, with D perhaps TRBD1 (5 bases). This CDR3 spans 16 amino acids. V gave up 3 bases and J gave up 6 bases, with 18 bases separating them. Germline loops: CDR1 MDHEN, CDR2 SYDVKM. CDR3 in amino acids: CASSFLGGRNGQPQHF. CDR3 coding DNA: TGTGCCAGCAGTTTTTTGGGGGGAAGAAACGGTCAGCCCCAGCATTTT.

V usage is TRBV18 and J usage is TRBJ1-1; TRBD1 might be the D (5 bases). CDR1 is KGHSH, CDR2 LQKENI, per germline. The CDR3 length is 12 residues. Trimming removed 3 bases from V and 6 bases from J, with 8 bases in between. The DNA for the CDR3 is TGTGCCAGCTCACCCCAGGGCGCTGAAGCTTTCTTT. Translated, it gives CASSPQGAEAFF. The full variable domain, its missing parts supplied by reference TRBV18 and TRBJ1-1, is NAGVMQNPRHLVRRRGQEARLRCSPMKGHSHVYWYRQLPEEGLKFMVYLQKENIIDESGMPKERFSAEFPKEGPSILRIQQVVRGDSAAYFCASSPQGAEAFFGQGTRLTVV.

This clone appeared once. The chain carries TRBV29-1 and TRBJ1-1; maybe TRBD1 (5 bases). Germline assignment: CDR1 SQVTM and CDR2 ANQGSEA. The CDR3 length is 13 residues. Trimming pared 4 bases from V and 0 bases from J, leaving 9 bases between. DNA for the CDR3: TGCAGCGTTGTGGGGGGGATGAACACTGAAGCTTTCTTT. Amino acid sequence: CSVVGGMNTEAFF.

The V gene is TRBV19, the J gene TRBJ1-2, with 9 nucleotides matching TRBD1. CDR3 length: 14 residues. With 3 bases clipped from V and 4 bases from J, the junction kept 3 bases outside the gene matches. Germline V gene data show CDR1 as LNHDA and CDR2 as SQIVND (reference sequence). In nucleotides, the CDR3 is TGTGCCAGTAGTATGGGACAGGGCGGCTATGGCTACACCTTC. Translation: CASSMGQGGYGYTF.

V and J are TRBV19 and TRBJ2-2; 8 nucleotides align to TRBD2. The CDR3 loop spans 16 amino acids. J lost 5 bases, V lost 5 bases, and 10 bases had no gene match. Germline V lookup: CDR1 LNHDA, CDR2 SQIVND (reference sequence). CDR3 in amino acids: CASSRLAGWGTGELFF. The CDR3, as DNA: TGTGCCAGTAGTCGTTTAGCGGGATGGGGTACCGGGGAGCTGTTTTTT. Full variable domain (rest looked up from reference TRBV19 and TRBJ2-2): DGGITQSPKYLFRKEGQNVTLSCEQNLNHDAMYWYRQDPGQGLRLIYYSQIVNDFQKGDIAEGYSVSREKKESFPLTVTSAQKNPTAFYLCASSRLAGWGTGELFFGEGSRLTVL.

This chain uses TRBV6-6 with TRBJ2-3; D might be TRBD2 (5 bases). CDR3 size: 14 residues. Germline values: CDR1 MNHNY, CDR2 SVGAGI (reference sequence). Trimming pared 2 bases from V and 4 bases from J, leaving 10 bases between. CDR3 bases: TGTGCCAGCAGTTACGAGAGGGTTGCAGATACGCAGTATTTT. It codes for CASSYERVADTQYF.

Concerning this clone itself: The same CDR3 can be traced to other DNA sequences in this sample. V is TRBV7-9 and J is TRBJ2-2; D is possibly TRBD2 (6 bases). Trimming removed 6 bases from V and 9 bases from J, with 20 bases in between. The CDR3 has 15 amino acids. The V gene's germline CDR1 is SEHNR and CDR2 FQNEAQ (reference sequence). Here the CDR3 reads CASSLTWTTGRELFF. The CDR3 DNA reads as TGTGCCAGCAGTTTAACCTGGACTACCGGGCGGGAGCTGTTTTTT.

V usage is TRBV3-1 (or the pseudogene TRBV3-2) and J usage is TRBJ1-4, with D uncertain. CDR1 and CDR2 from the germline V gene are LGHDT and YNNKEL (reference sequence). V gave up 0 bases and J gave up 8 bases, with 16 bases separating them. CDR3 length equals 16 residues. The CDR3: CASSQDSGRNWEKLFF. CDR3 in DNA: TGTGCCAGCAGCCAAGACTCGGGGAGGAACTGGGAAAAACTGTTTTTT.

V usage is TRBV5-4 and J usage is TRBJ2-5, with a weak D call TRBD2 (5 bases). Germline values: CDR1 SGHNT, CDR2 YYREEE (reference sequence). The CDR3 has 15 amino acids. Trimming removed 1 base from V and 4 bases from J, with 14 bases in between. CDR3 sequence reads: CASSLRTRSSETQYF. The CDR3 DNA sequence: TGTGCCAGCAGCTTGCGAACTAGGAGTTCAGAGACCCAGTACTTC.